Here is one T cell receptor beta chain with its context. Its target antigen remains unknown. Base qualities are not provided; no much larger clone lies one nucleotide away. The immunoSEQ hsTCRB v3.0 assay was used at survey level resolution to sequence the TRB variable region. The targeted TRB sequencing depth was 40,000-50,000 T-cell genomes per sample. Pooled TRB libraries were sequenced on an Illumina MiSeq with a v3 150-cycle kit. The original pipeline was this. Repertoire analysis ran in R within a reproducible Nextflow workflow covering QC, data transformation and analysis. LymphoSeq2, an R package for exploring AIRR-Seq data, was used to implement the custom analyses. A handful of samples yielding fewer than 5000 total TRB sequences were excluded, leaving 150 to 200 analyzed HIV repertoires. Among the 170 to 200 retained HIV repertoires, 55 to 65 were collected before ART initiation and 129 were collected after ART initiation. Each repertoire was downsampled to 5000 TRB nucleotide sequences, and summary statistics were averaged across 100 downsampling iterations. The analysis kept only TRB sequences whose CDR3 regions were at least seven amino acids long. Two measures captured diversity: a Shannon entropy-derived clonality score and the Gini coefficient. In the repertoire networks, any two of the top 5000 CDR3 amino acid sequences were linked whenever the two sequences differed by an edit distance of one. GLIPH2 predicted antigen specificity groups and MHC restriction for TRB CDR3 amino acid sequences. To flag known CMV, EBV, HIV or tissue antigen associations, CDR3 amino acid sequences were matched against VDJdb and McPAS-TCR. Pre-ART, post-ART and control groups were compared with Wilcoxon signed-rank tests and Holm-Bonferroni correction. Drawn from immuneACCESS, this table holds only the in-frame rearrangements with V and J called that TCRdb kept. Clones are partly lost; checked studies trace under half to an unresolved V gene and leave the rest unexplained. The DNA gave D and trimming, while V, J and clone size come from that table. Across this sample there are fewer than 40,000 clones, with 80% to 90% seen only once. The top ten clones comprise about 4% of the sample.

To be included, a participant needed at least one PBMC sample from before ART initiation plus at least two post-ART samples. Treatment was received in the United States of America by all participants with HIV. Cryopreserved samples of about 0.95-10 million PBMC were thawed and washed before DNA extraction. At the time of the earliest PBMC sample, participants with HIV were aged between about 20 and 60 years. PBMC samples from each participant spanned 1-4 timepoints before ART initiation and 2-8 timepoints after ART initiation, with a median of 7 samples. Serial HIV viral load, CD4+ T-cell count, ART history and demographic data were obtained for every participant. Genomic DNA was extracted from unsorted PBMC with a Qiagen kit on a QIAcube, with processing performed in batches of 12 samples. This record belongs to a study of long-term antiretroviral therapy in people with HIV (dated by TCRdb to 2021 to 2024). General notes on the study: The earliest samples were collected about a decade before the 2015 WHO recommendation for immediate ART, when ART was typically delayed until CD4 counts fell. A retrospective serial study tested whether changes in peripheral blood TRB repertoire composition and diversity were associated with ART initiation and durable HIV suppression. From fewer than 35 adults with confirmed HIV infection, the cohort provided roughly 200 cryopreserved PBMC samples, gathered serially across a mean of approximately six years (range 1-12). Eleven of the 30 participants with HIV were female. Test extractions of a monoclonal T-cell line alongside a few dozen polyclonal samples showed no cross-contamination during QIAcube processing. Here is what the overall study found, with its caveats: Inferences about post-ART repertoire changes were limited because no data were available on ART adherence, viral resistance or therapy changes. The samples span the years 2004 to 2017, and the ART regimens used at that time may not be as effective as current regimens. Since PBMC availability was limited, sequencing covered only the TCR beta chain, with no alpha chain pairing. HIV repertoires had narrower CDR3 length ranges than controls, and the network structure suggested an antigen-experienced repertoire that shifted only slightly toward naive after ART. Expanded TRB clones identified before ART initiation dominated the repertoire across all time points, though the dominance fluctuated and decreased in many PLHIV after ART. Starting ART was linked to a significant rise in TRB diversity, yet even with long-term ART the diversity remained significantly lower than in transplant donor controls. Unsorted PBMC were profiled instead of sorted CD4+ and CD8+ T cells because pre-ART samples had limited cell numbers.

The V and J ends are trimmed by 6 bases and 3 bases, leaving 9 bases between them. CDR1 and CDR2 are drawn from the germline V gene (reference sequence): WNHNN, SYGVQD. Including the terminal cysteine and phenylalanine, the CDR3 comprises 13 residues. Only the CDR3 DNA is retained, 39 bases long and in frame from the first base. The sequence was collected from a woman younger than 35 with HIV. Sequenced material: unsorted PBMCs, taken just before starting antiretroviral therapy. The rearranged chain carries TRBV10-1 and TRBJ1-5; TRBD1 could be the D gene, as 6 bases match. This receptor has the CDR3 CASSQGINQPQHF. The DNA reads as follows: TGCGCCAGCAGCCAGGGGATCAATCAGCCCCAGCATTTT.